These 31 T cell receptor beta chains were sequenced from one sample in a study of molecular identifiers for immune sequencing clone quantification. TCRdb re-analysed the PCR reads in MiXCR, keeping a single row per CDR3 protein. The sample includes hundreds of thousands of distinct CDR3 sequences, over 25% seen only once; the top ten take roughly 0.83%. The material sequenced was naive CD8+ T cells from blood, with Jurkat cell RNA spiked in. Subset specified: FACS-sorted CD8+CD4-CCR7+CD45RA+ naive T cells. The receptors stem from a human donor in good health. Some libraries in this study had Jurkat cell RNA spiked in.

The genes are TRBV19 and TRBJ1-5, with a weak D call TRBD1 (5 bases). CDR1 is LNHDA, CDR2 SQIVND, per germline (reference sequence). V lost 1 base and J 7 bases, leaving 11 bases between the germline ends. The CDR3 runs to 14 residues. CDR3 loop: CASSIGPGTQPQHF. As DNA, the CDR3 is TGTGCCAGTAGTATAGGTCCAGGGACCCAGCCCCAGCATTTT.

The sample holds many counts of this clonotype. The CDR3: CASSPLLAGSTDTQYF. The CDR3 DNA reads as TGTGCCAGCAGTCCCCTCCTAGCGGGGAGCACAGATACGCAGTATTTT. The V and J genes are TRBV28 and TRBJ2-3; TRBD2 matches 9 bases. Germline V gene lookup returns CDR1 MDHEN and CDR2 SYDVKM. This CDR3 contains 16 residues. V lost 5 bases, J lost 0 bases, and 6 bases stayed unmatched.

V and J are TRBV28 and TRBJ2-3; D remains ambiguous. Deletions cut 3 bases from V and 6 bases from J, with 13 bases between. CDR3 size: 14 residues. The germline gives CDR1 MDHEN, CDR2 SYDVKM. The CDR3 DNA sequence: TGTGCCAGCAGTTTTAACCCCTTCTCGGATACGCAGTATTTT. Encoded protein: CASSFNPFSDTQYF.

As concerns this clonotype: This CDR3 is missing its conserved last phenylalanine or tryptophan, likely due to a read error. V gene TRBV7-2 combines with J gene TRBJ1-2, with D unclear. Germline CDR1 is SGHTA and CDR2 is FQGNSA. This CDR3 is built from 14 residues. V gave up 2 bases and J gave up 4 bases, with 11 bases separating them. CDR3 in DNA: TGTGCCAGCAGCTTATTTGGGGATCCCTATGGCTACACCTTG. It is translated as CASSLFGDPYGYTL.

This clonotype was recorded many times. The chain employs TRBV21-1 and TRBJ1-4. TRBV21-1 is a pseudogene locus. CDR3 length equals 15 residues. The CDR3 DNA is TGTGCCAGCAGCAAAGTTTGGGACTTTCGGACCAAACTGTTTTTT. Amino acid sequence: CASSKVWDFRTKLFF.

This clonotype was seen only a few times. The rearrangement joins TRBV11-2 to TRBJ2-3; 8 bases map to TRBD2. Per the germline V gene, CDR1 is SGHAT and CDR2 is FQNNGV. CDR3 size: 15 residues. Trimming at V came to 5 bases and at J to 8 bases, leaving 12 bases not matched to a gene. Here the CDR3 reads CASSLPAGDLGTQYF. DNA of the CDR3: TGTGCCAGCAGCCTACCAGCGGGGGACCTCGGTACGCAGTATTTT.

This clonotype was detected many times. In DNA, the CDR3 is TGTGCCAGCGCCATAAGCGGGAGAGTAGATACGCAGTATTTT. It codes for CASAISGRVDTQYF. This chain connects TRBV7-9 to TRBJ2-3, with TRBD2 matching over 8 bases. V shed 8 bases, J shed 5 bases, and the junction held 9 bases outside the gene matches. Germline lookup yields CDR1 SEHNR and CDR2 FQNEAQ (reference sequence). The CDR3 spans 14 residues.

Regarding this clonotype: Possible read error: a much larger clone is one base away. The genes are TRBV7-8 and TRBJ1-4; unclear D gene. The CDR3 extends over 14 amino acids. Germline V CDR1 and CDR2: SGHVS, FQNEAQ. With 1 base removed from V and 9 bases from J, the gap between germline ends came to 12 bases. The CDR3 reads CASSLDHSGKKLFF. The CDR3 DNA reads as TGTGCCAGCAGCTTAGACCACAGCGGTAAAAAACTGTTTTTT.

This clonotype was counted a few times. The chain combines TRBV4-3 with TRBJ2-3, with a tentative D call TRBD1 (6 bases). The CDR3 length is 16 residues. Trimming shortened V by 1 base and J by 2 bases, and 13 bases separated the two germline ends. Per germline, CDR1 LGHNA and CDR2 YSLEER. The CDR3: CASSQAGPGHTDTQYF. CDR3 in DNA: TGCGCCAGCAGCCAAGCGGGGCCGGGACACACAGATACGCAGTATTTT.

On this clonotype itself: A much more abundant neighbour one base away suggests this may be a read error. The CDR3 nucleotides are TGTGCCAGCAGCCCCACCGTCACAGTTACGCAGTATTTT. Protein sequence: CASSPTVTVTQYF. V and J are TRBV7-9 and TRBJ2-3; D is ambiguous. Germline V CDR1 and CDR2: SEHNR, FQNEAQ (reference sequence). The CDR3 has 13 amino acids.

This rearrangement joins TRBV4-3 to TRBJ2-2, with no clear D. V lost 1 base, J lost 3 bases, and 12 bases lay in between. Per the germline V gene, CDR1 is LGHNA and CDR2 is YSLEER. The CDR3 sequence is 16 residues long. CDR3 protein: CASSQGMALDTGELFF. CDR3 nucleotide sequence: TGCGCCAGCAGCCAAGGAATGGCTTTGGACACCGGGGAGCTGTTTTTT.

This clonotype has only a few counts. Just one base apart from a much larger clone, this may be a read error. The J gene is TRBJ2-3, the V gene TRBV20-1; perhaps TRBD1 as D (7 bases). V dropped 5 bases and J dropped 3 bases, with 18 bases sitting between them. This CDR3 has 15 residues. The V gene's germline CDR1 is DFQATT and CDR2 SNEGSKA (reference sequence). CDR3 sequence (DNA): TGCAGTGCTGGAGGGGGCGGGACGAGAACAGATACGCAGTATTTT. It specifies CSAGGGGTRTDTQYF.

This clonotype was counted once. This may come from a read error, since a much larger clone is one base off. It is likely a read error, because the conserved phenylalanine at the end of the CDR3 is missing. The CDR3 nucleotides are TGCGCCAGCAGCCAAGATGGGGGCAGTACTGAAGCTTTCATT. Protein: CASSQDGGSTEAFI. This chain connects TRBV4-3 to TRBJ1-1; D possibly corresponds to TRBD1 (6 bases). CDR1 is LGHNA and CDR2 is YSLEER in the germline V gene. The CDR3 consists of 14 residues. V lost 0 bases to trimming and J lost 5 bases, with 10 bases between them.

The chain joins TRBV29-1 to TRBJ2-7; D possibly corresponds to TRBD1 (6 bases). The length of the CDR3 is 13 residues. The germline CDR1 and CDR2 sequences are SQVTM and ANQGSEA. V was cut by 5 bases and J by 0 bases, with 11 bases left in between. CDR3 in DNA: TGCAGCGTTAACCGGGACACCTCCTACGAGCAGTACTTC. Translation: CSVNRDTSYEQYF.

In the case of this clonotype: The missing conserved phenylalanine or tryptophan at the end of this CDR3 makes a read error likely. The chain joins TRBV6-2 or TRBV6-3 to TRBJ2-1; D is uncertain. Germline-derived CDR1 and CDR2 are MNHEY and SVGEGT. V was clipped by 2 bases and J by 4 bases, with 6 bases between them. The CDR3 covers 13 residues. In nucleotides, the CDR3 is TGTGCCAGCAGTTACGGTGGTTACAATGAGCAGTTCCTC. Its translation is CASSYGGYNEQFL.

This clonotype came up a few times. The chain couples TRBV20-1 to TRBJ2-7; D not certain. The germline CDR1 and CDR2 sequences are DFQATT and SNEGSKA (reference sequence). The CDR3 length is 13 residues. Trimming took 2 bases from V and 1 from J, leaving 9 bases between them. The CDR3 sequence: CSARYSFSYEQYF. DNA for the CDR3: TGCAGTGCTAGATACAGCTTTTCCTACGAGCAGTACTTC.

About this clonotype: It is unclear where the CDR3 begins or ends on the DNA, so no DNA is shown, and the CDR3 is as TCRdb lists it. The chain joins TRBV7-5 to TRBJ2-6. TRBV7-5 is a pseudogene locus. Both ends counted, the CDR3 spans 19 residues. This CDR3 is CISVPEGWRSVSGANVLTF.

The chain carries TRBV13 and TRBJ2-2; no clear D gene. Trimming took off 1 base at V and 1 base at J, with 10 bases between the two ends. Germline CDR1 is PRHDT and CDR2 is FYEKMQ (reference sequence). CDR3 length equals 16 residues. CDR3 sequence (DNA): TGTGCCAGCAGCTTAGAGGTAGCCGTGAACACCGGGGAGCTGTTTTTT. As protein: CASSLEVAVNTGELFF.

The rearrangement links TRBV7-7 to TRBJ2-1; TRBD1 matches at 8 bases. Trimming took 1 base from V and 2 from J; bases not matched to a gene: 4. The CDR3 has 16 amino acids. Germline-derived CDR1 and CDR2 are SSHAT and FNYEAQ (reference sequence). The CDR3 DNA follows: TGTGCCAGCAGCTTAGAAACAGGGGGAGCCTACAATGAGCAGTTCTTC. Its protein is CASSLETGGAYNEQFF.

As to this clonotype: This may arise from a read error, as a much more abundant clone is one base away. V is TRBV27 and J is TRBJ1-1, with unresolved D. This CDR3 has 13 residues. The germline gives CDR1 MNHEY, CDR2 SMNVEV (reference sequence). CDR3 loop: CASSISTYTKAFF. The CDR3 nucleotides are TGTGCCAGCAGTATCTCGACGTACACTAAAGCTTTCTTT.

Concerning this clonotype: A much larger clone differs from this one at a single base, so this may be a read error. The rearrangement joins TRBV4-1 to TRBJ1-1; D is undetermined. Germline values: CDR1 MGHRA, CDR2 YSYEKL. The CDR3 sequence is 15 residues long. CDR3 in DNA: TGCGCCGGCAGCCAAGATCAAGCGATGTTGACTGAAGCTTTCTTT. This sequence encodes CAGSQDQAMLTEAFF.

This clonotype was seen at least ten times. The chain couples TRBV12-3 or TRBV12-4 to TRBJ1-5, with 7 bases that match TRBD1. The CDR3 is made up of 13 amino acids. The V segment lost 5 bases and the J segment 5 bases; nucleotides outside the gene matches: 3. CDR3 in DNA: TGTGCCAGCAGTCGGACAGGAGATCAGCCCCAGCATTTT. Protein product: CASSRTGDQPQHF.

The count of this clonotype is one. This may be a read error: a much more frequent sequence differs by one nucleotide. V gene TRBV4-3 combines with J gene TRBJ1-1; D is unresolved. The CDR3 is made up of 17 amino acids. Looked up from germline, CDR1 is LGHNA and CDR2 is YSLEER. The V end was cut by 1 base, the J end by 4 bases, with 19 bases between. CDR3 bases: TGCGCCAGCAGCCAAGTTTGGGCATCACCATCGAGCACTGAAGCTTTCTTT. Translating gives CASSQVWASPSSTEAFF.

This clonotype was counted ten times or more. The chain combines TRBV6-2 or TRBV6-3 with TRBJ1-3; no definite D call. Germline-derived CDR1 and CDR2 are MNHEY and SVGEGT. V lost 8 bases and J 4 bases, leaving 15 bases between the germline ends. This CDR3 is built from 14 residues. The CDR3 DNA reads TGTGCCAGCGGAAGAGGAGGAGCGGGAAACACCATATATTTT. This codes for CASGRGGAGNTIYF.

This clonotype was detected only a few times. This chain links TRBV7-2 with TRBJ2-1, with TRBD2 identical over 9 bases. CDR3 size: 15 residues. V was pared by 1 base and J by 9 bases, with 7 bases of the junction left unmatched. Germline assignment: CDR1 SGHTA and CDR2 FQGNSA. The CDR3 DNA reads as TGTGCCAGCAGCTTAGAGGGTAGCGGGAGCTTTGAGCAGTTCTTC. Protein sequence: CASSLEGSGSFEQFF. The full variable domain, rest sourced from reference TRBV7-2 and TRBJ2-1, is GAGVSQSPSNKVTEKGKDVELRCDPISGHTALYWYRQSLGQGLEFLIYFQGNSAPDKSGLPSDRFSAERTGGSVSTLTIQRTQQEDSAVYLCASSLEGSGSFEQFFGPGTRLTVL.

This clonotype occurred a few times. A much larger clone differs from this one at a single base, so this may be a read error. The rearrangement links TRBV12-3 or TRBV12-4 to TRBJ1-5, with D possibly being TRBD1 (5 bases). The CDR3 contains 11 residues. Trimming took off 6 bases at V and 9 bases at J, with 9 bases between the two ends. The DNA of the CDR3 is TGTGCCAGCAGCCAGGGACGGCCCCAGCATTTT. Translating gives CASSQGRPQHF.

The chain links TRBV9 to TRBJ2-2, with D possibly being TRBD1 (6 bases). Germline lookup yields CDR1 SGDLS and CDR2 YYNGEE. This CDR3 spans 17 amino acids. The V and J ends lost 5 bases and 4 bases respectively, with 21 bases between them. CDR3 in DNA: TGTGCCAGCAGGCACCCGGACAGTCCTACAGGCACCGGGGAGCTGTTTTTT. Translation: CASRHPDSPTGTGELFF. The whole variable domain, remainder taken from reference TRBV9 and TRBJ2-2, is DSGVTQTPKHLITATGQRVTLRCSPRSGDLSVYWYQQSLDQGLQFLIQYYNGEERAKGNILERFSAQQFPDLHSELNLSSLELGDSALYFCASRHPDSPTGTGELFFGEGSRLTVL.

This clonotype has a count of ten or more. This sequence joins TRBV27 and TRBJ2-7; 8 nucleotides align to TRBD1. Germline values: CDR1 MNHEY, CDR2 SMNVEV (reference sequence). The J segment lost 3 bases and the V segment lost 5 bases, leaving 9 bases of the junction unmatched. The length of the CDR3 is 15 residues. The CDR3 region has the DNA TGTGCCAGCAGTCCCAGGGGGCAGGGGGTCTACGAGCAGTACTTC. Translated, it gives CASSPRGQGVYEQYF.

This clonotype has at least ten counts. The rearrangement joins TRBV6-5 to TRBJ2-3; TRBD2 agrees at 9 bases. The CDR3 length is 15 residues. V shed 2 bases and J 3 bases; nucleotides not matched to a gene: 3. The germline V gene has CDR1 MNHEY and CDR2 SVGAGI. The CDR3, as DNA: TGTGCCAGCAGTTACAGGACTAGCGCAACAGATACGCAGTATTTT. Residues: CASSYRTSATDTQYF.

The chain uses TRBV29-1 and TRBJ2-1, with TRBD2 as a possible D gene (6 bases). The germline gives CDR1 SQVTM, CDR2 ANQGSEA. The CDR3 is 15 residues long. Trimming removed 1 base at V and 2 bases at J, with 12 bases between. The CDR3 here is CSVEGGDSTYNEQFF. The CDR3 DNA sequence: TGCAGCGTTGAAGGGGGGGACTCCACCTACAATGAGCAGTTCTTC.

This clonotype was recorded at least ten times. This chain connects TRBV2 to TRBJ1-1; D is possibly TRBD1 (5 bases). CDR3 length: 15 amino acids. The germline V and J ends were trimmed by 2 bases and 1 base, with 11 bases remaining between them. Looked up from germline, CDR1 is SNHLY and CDR2 is FYNNEI. The chain's CDR3 is CASSEWAGSNTEAFF. In DNA form, the CDR3 reads TGTGCCAGCAGTGAATGGGCAGGGTCGAACACTGAAGCTTTCTTT. The full variable domain, with the rest looked up from reference TRBV2 and TRBJ1-1, is EPEVTQTPSHQVTQMGQEVILRCVPISNHLYFYWYRQILGQKVEFLVSFYNNEISEKSEIFDDQFSVERPDGSNFTLKIRSTKLEDSAMYFCASSEWAGSNTEAFFGQGTRLTVV.